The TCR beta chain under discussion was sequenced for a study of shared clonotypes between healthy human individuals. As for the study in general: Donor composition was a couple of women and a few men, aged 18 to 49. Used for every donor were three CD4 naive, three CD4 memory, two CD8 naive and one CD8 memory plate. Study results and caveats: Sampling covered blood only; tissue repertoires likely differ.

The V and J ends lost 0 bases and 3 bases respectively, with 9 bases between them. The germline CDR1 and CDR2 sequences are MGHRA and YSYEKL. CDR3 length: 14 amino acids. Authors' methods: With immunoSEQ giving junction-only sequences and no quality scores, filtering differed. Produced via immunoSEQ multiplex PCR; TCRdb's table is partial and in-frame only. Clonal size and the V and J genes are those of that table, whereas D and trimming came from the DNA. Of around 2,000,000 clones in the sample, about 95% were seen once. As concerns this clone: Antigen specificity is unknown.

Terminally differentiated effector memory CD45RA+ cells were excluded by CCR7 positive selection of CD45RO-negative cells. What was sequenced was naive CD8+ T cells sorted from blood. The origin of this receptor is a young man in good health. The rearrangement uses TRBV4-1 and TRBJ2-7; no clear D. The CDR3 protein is CASSQDRSHYEQYF. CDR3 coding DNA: TGCGCCAGCAGCCAAGATCGATCTCACTACGAGCAGTACTTC.